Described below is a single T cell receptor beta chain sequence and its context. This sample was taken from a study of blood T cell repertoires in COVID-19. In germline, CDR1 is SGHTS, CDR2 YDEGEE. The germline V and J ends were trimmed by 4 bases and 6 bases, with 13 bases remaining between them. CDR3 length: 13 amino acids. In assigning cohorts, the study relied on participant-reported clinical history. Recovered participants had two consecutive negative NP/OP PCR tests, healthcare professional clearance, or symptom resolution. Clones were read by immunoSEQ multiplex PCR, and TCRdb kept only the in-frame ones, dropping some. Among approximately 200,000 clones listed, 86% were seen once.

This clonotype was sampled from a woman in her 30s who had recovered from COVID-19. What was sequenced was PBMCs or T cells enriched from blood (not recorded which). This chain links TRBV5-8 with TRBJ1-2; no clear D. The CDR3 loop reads CASSLTGSDGYTF. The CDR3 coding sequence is TGTGCCAGCAGCCTGACGGGGAGTGATGGCTACACCTTC.